One sample yielded the 10 T cell receptor beta chains listed below, sequenced in a study of a mutant IDH1 vaccine in newly diagnosed glioma. Profiling relied on immunoSEQ multiplex PCR, and the TCRdb table lists in-frame clones only, not all of them. The data contain roughly 45,000 clones, about four fifths of them singletons. Sample time point: week 23, last vaccination. Every single dose of the vaccine, 300 ug of mutant IDH1 20-mer peptide, came with topical imiquimod. These receptors have no identified antigens. Sequencing was performed on PBMCs, taken from a glioma patient whose treatment included an IDH1 peptide vaccine. These receptors originate from a woman younger than 35 with glioma. Some clones in this sample may be carry-over from other donors' samples.

CDR3 residues: CASSWVEASGSYEQFF. The CDR3 bases are TGTGCCAGCAGCTGGGTTGAGGCTAGCGGCAGCTATGAGCAGTTCTTC. The chain uses TRBV7-9 and TRBJ2-1; 7 positions agree with TRBD2. Germline CDR1 is SEHNR and CDR2 is FQNEAQ (reference sequence). V gave up 4 bases and J gave up 8 bases; unmatched junction bases: 14. The CDR3 spans 16 residues.

The chain uses TRBV6-5 and TRBJ2-7; possible D gene TRBD2, 6 bases. The CDR3 is 13 amino acids. Between the trimmed V and J ends, which lost 6 bases and 5 bases, there was a span of 14 bases. Per the germline V gene, CDR1 is MNHEY and CDR2 is SVGAGI. The CDR3 DNA sequence: TGTGCCAGCAGCCTGACTAGGCGGAACGAGCAGTACTTC. As protein: CASSLTRRNEQYF.

The rearrangement links TRBV5-1 to TRBJ2-1; 9 nucleotides align to TRBD2. Germline assignment: CDR1 SGHRS and CDR2 YFSETQ. V trimming: 3 bases; J trimming: 0 bases; junction bases outside the gene matches: 13. The CDR3 has 19 residues. CDR3 DNA: TGCGCCAGCAGCTCGTTGACTAGCGGCATCACCCTCTCCTACAATGAGCAGTTCTTC. This translates into CASSSLTSGITLSYNEQFF.

This rearrangement joins TRBV2 to TRBJ2-7, with TRBD2 matching over 10 bases. Germline V gives CDR1 SNHLY, CDR2 FYNNEI. This CDR3 is built from 13 residues. Trimming at V came to 10 bases and at J to 6 bases, leaving 9 bases not matched to a gene. CDR3 sequence: CAKPGLATGEQYF. The CDR3 DNA is TGTGCCAAGCCGGGACTAGCGACGGGCGAGCAGTACTTC.

CDR3 DNA sequence: TGTGCCAGCCGGACAGGACGGGGAGCGGGGAATGAAAAACTGTTTTTT. Its protein is CASRTGRGAGNEKLFF. The rearrangement joins TRBV2 to TRBJ1-4, with 7 bases fitting TRBD1. The CDR3 length is 16 residues. Germline loops: CDR1 SNHLY, CDR2 FYNNEI. Trimming cost V 8 bases and J 5 bases; bases outside gene matches: 14.

This clone appeared a few times. The chain is built from TRBV4-2 and TRBJ1-5; 7 bases align to TRBD1. The CDR3 is 14 amino acids. The junction had 0 bases not matched to a gene; V was cut back by 0 bases and J by 4 bases. Germline CDR1 reads LGHNA; CDR2 reads YNFKEQ. DNA of the CDR3: TGTGCCAGCAGCCAAGAGACAGGGAATCAGCCCCAGCATTTT. This gives the protein CASSQETGNQPQHF.

The chain is built from TRBV23-1 and TRBJ2-7, with 8 bases lining up with TRBD1. TRBV23-1 falls under the ORF class, with uncertain function. V lost 6 bases, J lost 1 base, and 14 bases stayed unmatched. The CDR3 sequence is 17 residues long. The CDR3 DNA is TGCGCCAGCAGCTCCTGGACAGGGTTAGGTATTTCCTACGAGCAGTACTTC. Its translation is CASSSWTGLGISYEQYF.

V usage is TRBV10-3 and J usage is TRBJ1-1; no reliable D call. The CDR3 is 13 residues long. Germline assignment: CDR1 ENHRY and CDR2 SYGVKD. V shed 4 bases and J shed 0 bases, with 6 bases lying between them. The DNA for the CDR3 is TGTGCCATCAGTGGGGCGGTGAACACTGAAGCTTTCTTT. Residues: CAISGAVNTEAFF.

Only one count was recorded for this clone. The rearrangement links TRBV28 to TRBJ2-3, with D uncertain. The CDR3 has 16 amino acids. Trimming removed 2 bases at V and 0 bases at J, with 12 bases between. The germline V gene has CDR1 MDHEN and CDR2 SYDVKM. The CDR3 DNA reads TGTGCCAGCAGTTTAATCTCCGGGCCTAGCACAGATACGCAGTATTTT. Its translation is CASSLISGPSTDTQYF.

The chain combines TRBV5-6 with TRBJ2-5, with D perhaps given as TRBD1 or TRBD2 (5 bases each). CDR3 length: 14 residues. The germline V and J ends were trimmed by 3 bases and 9 bases, with 18 bases remaining between them. The germline CDR1 and CDR2 sequences are SGHDT and YYEEEE. The CDR3 bases are TGTGCCAGCAGCTCCGGGACCGGGAAAGGTTCCCAGTACTTC. Translation: CASSSGTGKGSQYF.